This entry features one T cell receptor (beta chain) sequence. The antigen is undetermined. The V gene's germline CDR1 is MNHNS and CDR2 SASEGT. The CDR3 runs 13 residues. V dropped 1 base and J dropped 8 bases, with 6 bases sitting between them. These data come from a study of cytomegalovirus exposure and HLA in healthy donors. Study-level findings and limits: What TCR beta sequences reportedly achieved was accurate prediction of HLA-A and HLA-B alleles in most subjects. Later work found most CMV-associated TCR beta chains apparently HLA-restricted. High specificity and sensitivity for cytomegalovirus status were reported for the classifier.

PCR primers comprised 60 Vbeta and 13 Jbeta primers. Data came from immunoSEQ multiplex PCR; TCRdb stores just in-frame clones and leaves some out. The data contain about 200,000 clones, around 79% of them singletons. Nominally healthy donors provided the samples, though records likely missed some immune exposures. The clonotype comes from a male donor in good health and CMV-seropositive. Input material: PBMCs. This rearrangement joins TRBV6-1 to TRBJ1-6; D gene unclear. CDR3 DNA sequence: TGTGCCAGCAGTGAAGTTCGGGATTCACCCCTCCACTTT. This gives the protein CASSEVRDSPLHF.